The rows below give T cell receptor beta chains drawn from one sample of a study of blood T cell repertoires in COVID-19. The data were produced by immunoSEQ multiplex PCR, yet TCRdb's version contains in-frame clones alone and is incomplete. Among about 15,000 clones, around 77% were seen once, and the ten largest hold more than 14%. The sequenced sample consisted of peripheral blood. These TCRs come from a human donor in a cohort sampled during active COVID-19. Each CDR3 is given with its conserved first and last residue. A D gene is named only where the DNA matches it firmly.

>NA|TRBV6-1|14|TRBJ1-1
CASSEDARSYEAFF
TGTGCCAGCAGTGAAGACGCGCGGAGCTATGAAGCTTTCTTT
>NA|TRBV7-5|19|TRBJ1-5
CVRSLIESVTNHSNQPQHF
TGTGTCAGAAGCTTAATTGAGTCTGTTACCAACCATAGCAATCAGCCCCAGCATTTT
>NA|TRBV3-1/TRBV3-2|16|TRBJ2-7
CASSQAAGTTSYEQYF
TGTGCCAGCAGCCAAGCCGCGGGGACCACCTCCTACGAGCAGTACTTC
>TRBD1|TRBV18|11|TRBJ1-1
CASLGTGEAFF
TGTGCCAGCTTGGGGACAGGCGAAGCTTTCTTT
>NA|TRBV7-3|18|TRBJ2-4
CASSAHSGRGPAKNIQYF
TGTGCCAGCAGCGCCCACTCAGGGCGGGGTCCGGCCAAAAACATTCAGTACTTC
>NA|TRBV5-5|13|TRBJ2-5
CASSLRQEETQYF
TGTGCCAGCAGTCTTAGACAGGAAGAGACCCAGTACTTC
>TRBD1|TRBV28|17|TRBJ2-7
CASSLGGTGNTFYEQYF
TGTGCCAGCAGTTTAGGAGGGACAGGTAATACCTTCTACGAGCAGTACTTC
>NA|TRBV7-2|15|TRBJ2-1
CASSSALQGGSEQFF
TGTGCCAGCAGCTCCGCCCTCCAAGGGGGTAGCGAGCAGTTCTTC
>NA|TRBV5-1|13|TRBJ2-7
CASSRDDSYEQYF
TGCGCCAGCAGCCGAGACGACAGCTACGAGCAGTACTTC
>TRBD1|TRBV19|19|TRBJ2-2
CASSIDLWGTGKNTGELFF
TGTGCCAGTAGTATAGATCTATGGGGGACAGGGAAAAACACCGGGGAGCTGTTTTTT
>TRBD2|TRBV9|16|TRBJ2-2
CASSPRGGGNTGELFF
TGTGCCAGCAGCCCCCGGGGGGGAGGGAACACCGGGGAGCTGTTTTTT
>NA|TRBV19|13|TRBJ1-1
CASSPTVNTEAFF
TGTGCCAGTAGCCCGACAGTGAACACTGAAGCTTTCTTT
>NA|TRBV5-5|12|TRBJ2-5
CASSLAGETQYF
TGTGCCAGCAGCTTGGCCGGGGAGACCCAGTACTTC
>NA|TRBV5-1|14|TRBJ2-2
CASSSGSYTGELFF
TGCGCCAGCAGCTCGGGGAGTTACACCGGGGAGCTGTTTTTT
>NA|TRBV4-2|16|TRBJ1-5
CASSQGLKESGQPQHF
TGTGCCAGCAGCCAAGGCTTAAAAGAGTCGGGTCAGCCCCAGCATTTT
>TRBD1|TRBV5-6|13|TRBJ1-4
CASSPGQGQKLFF
TGTGCCAGCAGCCCGGGACAGGGCCAAAAACTGTTTTTT
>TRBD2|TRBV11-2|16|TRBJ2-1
CASTLGPGGAYNEQFF
TGTGCCAGCACCTTGGGTCCGGGAGGGGCCTACAATGAGCAGTTCTTC